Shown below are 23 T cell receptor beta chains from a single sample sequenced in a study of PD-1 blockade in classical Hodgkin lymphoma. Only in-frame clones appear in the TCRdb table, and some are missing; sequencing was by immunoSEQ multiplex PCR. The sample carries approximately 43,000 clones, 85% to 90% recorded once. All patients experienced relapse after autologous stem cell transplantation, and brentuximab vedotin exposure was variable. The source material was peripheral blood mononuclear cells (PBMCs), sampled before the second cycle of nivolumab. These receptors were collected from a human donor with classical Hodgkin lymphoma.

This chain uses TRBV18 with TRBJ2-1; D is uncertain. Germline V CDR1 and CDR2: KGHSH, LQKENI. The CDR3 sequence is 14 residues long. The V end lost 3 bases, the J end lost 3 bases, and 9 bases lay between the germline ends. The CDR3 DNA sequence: TGTGCCAGCTCACCGAACAGCATCTACAATGAGCAGTTCTTC. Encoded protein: CASSPNSIYNEQFF.

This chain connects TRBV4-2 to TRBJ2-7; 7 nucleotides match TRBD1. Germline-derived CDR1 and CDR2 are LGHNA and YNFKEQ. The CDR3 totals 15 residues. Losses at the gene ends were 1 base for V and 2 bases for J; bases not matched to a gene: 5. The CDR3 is CASSQAQGSTYEQYF. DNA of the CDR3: TGTGCCAGCAGCCAAGCACAGGGGTCGACCTACGAGCAGTACTTC.

The CDR3 loop is CASSITGGEKLFF. DNA for the CDR3: TGTGCCAGTAGTATAACAGGGGGTGAAAAACTGTTTTTT. The gene calls are TRBV19 and TRBJ1-4; 8 nucleotides line up with TRBD1. The CDR3 contains 13 residues. Germline CDR1 reads LNHDA; CDR2 reads SQIVND (reference sequence). V shed 2 bases, J shed 7 bases, and the junction held 0 bases outside the gene matches.

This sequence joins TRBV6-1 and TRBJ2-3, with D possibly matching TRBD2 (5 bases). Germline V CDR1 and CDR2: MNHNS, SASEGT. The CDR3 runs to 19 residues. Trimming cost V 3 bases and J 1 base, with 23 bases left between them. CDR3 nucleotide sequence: TGTGCCAGCAGTGACGTGGGTGGGCTATGGCGGGTAGGCACAGATACGCAGTATTTT. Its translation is CASSDVGGLWRVGTDTQYF.

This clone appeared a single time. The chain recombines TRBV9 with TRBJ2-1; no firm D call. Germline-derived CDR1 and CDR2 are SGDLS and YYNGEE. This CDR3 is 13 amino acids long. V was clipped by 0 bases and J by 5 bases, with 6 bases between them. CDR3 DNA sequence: TGTGCCAGCAGCGTAGGACCAGACAATGAGCAGTTCTTC. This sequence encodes CASSVGPDNEQFF.

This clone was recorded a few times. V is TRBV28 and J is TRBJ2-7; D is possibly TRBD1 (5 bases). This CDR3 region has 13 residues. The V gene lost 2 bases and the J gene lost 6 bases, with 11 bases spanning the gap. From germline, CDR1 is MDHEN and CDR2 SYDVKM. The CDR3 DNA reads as TGTGCCAGCAGTTTAATCCAGGGTACCGAGCAGTACTTC. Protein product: CASSLIQGTEQYF.

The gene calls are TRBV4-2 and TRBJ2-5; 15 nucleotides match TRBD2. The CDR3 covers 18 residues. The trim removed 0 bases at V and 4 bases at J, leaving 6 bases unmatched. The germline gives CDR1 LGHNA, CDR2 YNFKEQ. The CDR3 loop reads CASSQEGLAGGRGETQYF. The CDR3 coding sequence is TGTGCCAGCAGCCAAGAGGGACTAGCGGGAGGCCGGGGAGAGACCCAGTACTTC.

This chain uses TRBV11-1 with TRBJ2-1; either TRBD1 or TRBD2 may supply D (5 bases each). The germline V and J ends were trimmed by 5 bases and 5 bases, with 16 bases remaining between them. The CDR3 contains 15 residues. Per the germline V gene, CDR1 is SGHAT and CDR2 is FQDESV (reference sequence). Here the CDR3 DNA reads TGTGCCAGCAGCCCTCGGGGTCAGGGAAACAATGAGCAGTTCTTC. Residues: CASSPRGQGNNEQFF.

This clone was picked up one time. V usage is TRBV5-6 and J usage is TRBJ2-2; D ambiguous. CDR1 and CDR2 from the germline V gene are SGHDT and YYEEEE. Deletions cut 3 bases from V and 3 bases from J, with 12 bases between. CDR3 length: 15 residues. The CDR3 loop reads CASSSFDADTGELFF. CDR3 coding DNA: TGTGCCAGCAGCTCGTTTGACGCGGACACCGGGGAGCTGTTTTTT.

As DNA, the CDR3 is TGTGCCAGCAGCTTAGAGGGGGCAGGCGAGCAGTACTTC. It translates to CASSLEGAGEQYF. The chain is built from TRBV7-9 and TRBJ2-7, with 7 bases matching TRBD1. The CDR3 covers 13 residues. J gave up 6 bases and V 1 base, and 3 bases lay outside the gene matches. CDR1 and CDR2 from the germline V gene are SEHNR and FQNEAQ (reference sequence).

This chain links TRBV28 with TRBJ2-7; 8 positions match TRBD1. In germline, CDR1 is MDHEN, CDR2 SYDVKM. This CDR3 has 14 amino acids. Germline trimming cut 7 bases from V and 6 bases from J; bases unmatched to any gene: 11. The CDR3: CASKSPGQGTEQYF. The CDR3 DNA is TGTGCCAGCAAATCCCCCGGACAGGGAACCGAGCAGTACTTC.

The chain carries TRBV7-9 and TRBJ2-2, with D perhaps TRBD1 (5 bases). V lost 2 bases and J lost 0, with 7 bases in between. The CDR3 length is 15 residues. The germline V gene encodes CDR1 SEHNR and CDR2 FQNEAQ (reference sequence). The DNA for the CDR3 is TGTGCCAGCAGCTTATTGACAGCGAACACCGGGGAGCTGTTTTTT. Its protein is CASSLLTANTGELFF.

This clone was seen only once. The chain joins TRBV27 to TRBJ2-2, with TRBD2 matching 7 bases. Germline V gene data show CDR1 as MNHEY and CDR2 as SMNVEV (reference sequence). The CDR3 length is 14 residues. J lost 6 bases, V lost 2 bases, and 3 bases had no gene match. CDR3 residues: CASSLGAGAGELFF. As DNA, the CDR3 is TGTGCCAGCAGTTTAGGCGCGGGAGCCGGGGAGCTGTTTTTT.

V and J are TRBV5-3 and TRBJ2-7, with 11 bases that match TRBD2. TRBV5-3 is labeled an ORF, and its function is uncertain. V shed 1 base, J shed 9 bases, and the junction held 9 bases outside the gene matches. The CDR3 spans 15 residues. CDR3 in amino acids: CARSLLLAGGRRQYF. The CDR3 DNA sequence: TGTGCCAGAAGCTTGCTCCTAGCGGGAGGAAGAAGGCAGTACTTC.

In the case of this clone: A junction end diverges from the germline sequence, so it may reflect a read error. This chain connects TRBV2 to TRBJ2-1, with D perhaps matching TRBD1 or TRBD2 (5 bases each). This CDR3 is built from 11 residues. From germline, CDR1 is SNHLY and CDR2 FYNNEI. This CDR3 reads CASSEARDPLF. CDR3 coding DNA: TGTGCCAGCAGTGAAGCGAGGGACCCCCTCTTC.

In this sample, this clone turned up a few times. The CDR3 loop reads CASSVAAGPTNGYTF. The CDR3 DNA reads TGTGCCAGCAGCGTAGCAGCTGGGCCTACTAATGGCTACACCTTC. V and J are TRBV9 and TRBJ1-2; unclear D gene. Germline CDR1 SGDLS, CDR2 YYNGEE. The length of the CDR3 is 15 residues. Trimming pared 0 bases from V and 6 bases from J, leaving 15 bases between.

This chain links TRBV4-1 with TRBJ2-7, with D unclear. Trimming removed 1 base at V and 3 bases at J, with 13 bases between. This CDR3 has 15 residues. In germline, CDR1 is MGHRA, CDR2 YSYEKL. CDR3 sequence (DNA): TGCGCCAGCAGCCAAGTGGATCAGGATCTCTACGAGCAGTACTTC. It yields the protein CASSQVDQDLYEQYF.

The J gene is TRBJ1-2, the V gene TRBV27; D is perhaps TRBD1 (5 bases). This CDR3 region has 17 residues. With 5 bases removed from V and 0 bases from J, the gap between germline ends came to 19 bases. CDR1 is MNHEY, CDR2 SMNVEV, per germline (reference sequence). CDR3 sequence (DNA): TGTGCCAGCAGTGACCGGGACGGTTTGTGGGCTAACTATGGCTACACCTTC. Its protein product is CASSDRDGLWANYGYTF.

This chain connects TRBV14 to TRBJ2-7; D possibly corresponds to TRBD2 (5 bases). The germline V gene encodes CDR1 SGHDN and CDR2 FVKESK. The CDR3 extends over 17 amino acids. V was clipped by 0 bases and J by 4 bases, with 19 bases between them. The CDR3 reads CASSQDLTQLVSYEQYF. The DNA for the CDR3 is TGTGCCAGCAGCCAAGATCTTACCCAACTAGTCTCATACGAGCAGTACTTC.

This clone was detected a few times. This CDR3 is CASSQGVFFGDTEAFF. As DNA, the CDR3 is TGTGCCAGCAGCCAAGGCGTATTTTTTGGGGACACTGAAGCTTTCTTT. This chain uses TRBV13 with TRBJ1-1; D unclear. CDR3 length: 16 residues. Germline CDR1 is PRHDT and CDR2 is FYEKMQ (reference sequence). The V end lost 5 bases, the J end lost 3 bases, and 19 bases lay between the germline ends.

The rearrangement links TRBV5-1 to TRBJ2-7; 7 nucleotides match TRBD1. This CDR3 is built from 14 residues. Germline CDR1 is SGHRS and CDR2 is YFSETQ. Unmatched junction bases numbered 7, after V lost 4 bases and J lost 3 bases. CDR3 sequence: CASSGGQEFYEQYF. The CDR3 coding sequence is TGCGCCAGCAGCGGCGGACAGGAGTTCTACGAGCAGTACTTC.

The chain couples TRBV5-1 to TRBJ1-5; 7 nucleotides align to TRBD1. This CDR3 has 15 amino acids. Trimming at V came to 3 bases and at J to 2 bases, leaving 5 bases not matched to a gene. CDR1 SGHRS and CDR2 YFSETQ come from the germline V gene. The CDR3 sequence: CASSYSGTGNQPQHF. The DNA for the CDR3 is TGCGCCAGCAGCTACTCCGGGACAGGCAATCAGCCCCAGCATTTT.

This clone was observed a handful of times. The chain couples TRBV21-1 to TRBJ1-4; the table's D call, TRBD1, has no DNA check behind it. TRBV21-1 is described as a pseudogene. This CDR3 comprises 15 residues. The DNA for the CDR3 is TGTGCCAGCAGCACGGGACAGGATACTAATGAAAAACTGTTTTTT. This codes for CASSTGQDTNEKLFF.